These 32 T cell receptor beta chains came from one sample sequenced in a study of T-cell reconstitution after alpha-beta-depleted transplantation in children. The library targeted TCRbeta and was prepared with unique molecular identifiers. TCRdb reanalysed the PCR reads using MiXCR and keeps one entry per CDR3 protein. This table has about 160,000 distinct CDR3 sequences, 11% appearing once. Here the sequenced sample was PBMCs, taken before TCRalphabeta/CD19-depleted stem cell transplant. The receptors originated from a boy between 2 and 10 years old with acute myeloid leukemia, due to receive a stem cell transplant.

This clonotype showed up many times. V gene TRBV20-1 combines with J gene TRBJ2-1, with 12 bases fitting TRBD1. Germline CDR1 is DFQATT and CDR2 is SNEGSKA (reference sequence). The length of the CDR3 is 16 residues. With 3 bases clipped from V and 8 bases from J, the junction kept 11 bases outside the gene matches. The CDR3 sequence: CSARTTGTGGLHEQFF. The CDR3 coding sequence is TGCAGTGCTAGGACCACCGGGACAGGGGGCCTACATGAGCAGTTCTTC.

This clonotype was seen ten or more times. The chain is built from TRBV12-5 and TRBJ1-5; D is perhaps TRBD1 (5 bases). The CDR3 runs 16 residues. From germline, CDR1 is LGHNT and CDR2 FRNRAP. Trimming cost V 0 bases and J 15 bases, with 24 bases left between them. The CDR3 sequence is CASGLVRFGVGEEMHF. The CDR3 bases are TGTGCTAGTGGTTTGGTACGGTTCGGTGTGGGGGAAGAGATGCATTTT.

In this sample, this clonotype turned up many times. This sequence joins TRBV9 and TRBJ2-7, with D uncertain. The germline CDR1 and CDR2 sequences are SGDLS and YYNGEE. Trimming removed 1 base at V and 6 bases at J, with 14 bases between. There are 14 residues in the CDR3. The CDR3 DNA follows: TGTGCCAGCAGCGTAATAACCTTTATTTGCGAGCAGTACGTC. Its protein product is CASSVITFICEQYV.

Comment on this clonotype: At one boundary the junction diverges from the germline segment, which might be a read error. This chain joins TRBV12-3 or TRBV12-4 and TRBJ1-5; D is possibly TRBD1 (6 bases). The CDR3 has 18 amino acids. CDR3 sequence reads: CGSSSVGRGLNSNQPQHF. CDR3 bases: TGTGGCAGCAGTTCCGTTGGGCGGGGGCTCAATAGCAATCAGCCCCAGCATTTT.

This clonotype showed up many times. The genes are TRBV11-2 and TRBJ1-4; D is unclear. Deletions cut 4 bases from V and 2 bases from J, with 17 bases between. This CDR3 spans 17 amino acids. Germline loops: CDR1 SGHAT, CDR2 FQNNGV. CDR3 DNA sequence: TGTGCCAGCAGCTCACCCCGTTTGGATCTCACTAATGAAAAACTGTTTTTT. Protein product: CASSSPRLDLTNEKLFF.

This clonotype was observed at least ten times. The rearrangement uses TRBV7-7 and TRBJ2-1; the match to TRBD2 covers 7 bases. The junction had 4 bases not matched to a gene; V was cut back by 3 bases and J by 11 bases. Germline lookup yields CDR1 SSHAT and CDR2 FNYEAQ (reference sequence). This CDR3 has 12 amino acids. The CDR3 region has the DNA TGTGCCAGCAGCTTGACCGGGGGGAAGCAGTTCTTC. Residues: CASSLTGGKQFF.

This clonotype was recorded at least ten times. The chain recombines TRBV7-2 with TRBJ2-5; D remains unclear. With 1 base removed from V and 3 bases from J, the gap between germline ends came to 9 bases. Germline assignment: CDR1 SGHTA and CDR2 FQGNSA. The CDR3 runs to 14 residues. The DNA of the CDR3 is TGTGCCAGCAGCTTAGGGGTAGCCAAAGAGACCCAGTACTTC. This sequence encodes CASSLGVAKETQYF.

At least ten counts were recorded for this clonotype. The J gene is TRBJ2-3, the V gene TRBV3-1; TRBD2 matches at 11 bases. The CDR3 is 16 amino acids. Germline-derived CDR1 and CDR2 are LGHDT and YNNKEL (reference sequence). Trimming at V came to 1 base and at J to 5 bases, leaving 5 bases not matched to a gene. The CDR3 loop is CASSQAGLAAGDTQYF. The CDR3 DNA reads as TGTGCCAGCAGCCAAGCGGGACTAGCGGCTGGAGATACGCAGTATTTT.

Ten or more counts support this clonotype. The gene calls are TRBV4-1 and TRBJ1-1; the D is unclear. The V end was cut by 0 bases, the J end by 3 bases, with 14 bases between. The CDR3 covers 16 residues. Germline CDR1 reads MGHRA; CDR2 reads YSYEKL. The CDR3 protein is CASSQDDWPGDTEAFF. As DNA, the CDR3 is TGCGCCAGCAGCCAAGATGATTGGCCTGGGGACACTGAAGCTTTCTTT.

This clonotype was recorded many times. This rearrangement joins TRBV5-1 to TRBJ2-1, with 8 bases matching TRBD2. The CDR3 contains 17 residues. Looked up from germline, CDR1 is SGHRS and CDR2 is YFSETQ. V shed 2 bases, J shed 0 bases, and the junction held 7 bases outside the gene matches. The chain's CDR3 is CASSFPTTSASYNEQFF. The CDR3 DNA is TGCGCCAGCAGCTTTCCCACGACTAGCGCCTCCTACAATGAGCAGTTCTTC.

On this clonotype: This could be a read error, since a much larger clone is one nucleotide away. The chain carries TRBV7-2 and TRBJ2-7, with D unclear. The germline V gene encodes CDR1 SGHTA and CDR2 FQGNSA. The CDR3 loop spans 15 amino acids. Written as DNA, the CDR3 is TGTGCCAGCAGCTTAGTTTCGCCGATCTCCTACGAGCAGTCCTTC. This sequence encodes CASSLVSPISYEQSF.

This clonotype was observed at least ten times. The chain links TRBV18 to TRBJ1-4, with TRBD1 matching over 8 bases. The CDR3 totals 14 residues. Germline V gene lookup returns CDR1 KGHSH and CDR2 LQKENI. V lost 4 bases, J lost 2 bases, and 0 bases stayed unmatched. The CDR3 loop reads CASSRTGTNEKLFF. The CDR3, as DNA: TGTGCCAGCTCACGGACAGGGACTAATGAAAAACTGTTTTTT. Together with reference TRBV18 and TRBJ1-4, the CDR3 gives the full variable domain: NAGVMQNPRHLVRRRGQEARLRCSPMKGHSHVYWYRQLPEEGLKFMVYLQKENIIDESGMPKERFSAEFPKEGPSILRIQQVVRGDSAAYFCASSRTGTNEKLFFGSGTQLSVL.

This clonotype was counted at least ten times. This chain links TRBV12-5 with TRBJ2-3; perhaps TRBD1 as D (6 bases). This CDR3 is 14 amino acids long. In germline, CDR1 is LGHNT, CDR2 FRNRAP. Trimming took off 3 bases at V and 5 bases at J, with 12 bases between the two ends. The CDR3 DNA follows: TGTGCTAGTGGTTTTCCAGGGGCGAAAGATACGCAGTATTTT. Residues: CASGFPGAKDTQYF.

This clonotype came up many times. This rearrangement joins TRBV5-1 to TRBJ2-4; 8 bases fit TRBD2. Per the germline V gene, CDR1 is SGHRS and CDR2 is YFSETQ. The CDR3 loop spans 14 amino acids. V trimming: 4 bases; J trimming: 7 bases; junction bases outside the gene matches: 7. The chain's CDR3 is CASSGTRAGNIQYF. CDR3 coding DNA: TGCGCCAGCAGCGGGACTAGGGCCGGTAACATTCAGTACTTC.

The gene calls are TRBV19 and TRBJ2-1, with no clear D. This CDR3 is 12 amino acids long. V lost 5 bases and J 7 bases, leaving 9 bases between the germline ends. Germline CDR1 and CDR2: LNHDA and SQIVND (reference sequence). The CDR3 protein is CASSPTDNEQFF. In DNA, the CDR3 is TGTGCCAGTAGTCCTACGGATAATGAGCAGTTCTTC.

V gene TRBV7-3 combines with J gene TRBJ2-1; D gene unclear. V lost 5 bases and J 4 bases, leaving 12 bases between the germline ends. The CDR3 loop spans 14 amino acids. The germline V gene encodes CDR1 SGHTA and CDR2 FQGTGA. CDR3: CASSPLGNYNEQFF. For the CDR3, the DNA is TGTGCCAGCAGCCCGCTGGGCAATTACAATGAGCAGTTCTTC.

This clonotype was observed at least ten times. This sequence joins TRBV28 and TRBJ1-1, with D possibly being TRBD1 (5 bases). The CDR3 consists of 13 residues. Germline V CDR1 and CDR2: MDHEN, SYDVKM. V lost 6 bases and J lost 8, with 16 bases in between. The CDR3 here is CASSPGPPGEAFF. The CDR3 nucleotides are TGTGCCAGCAGCCCGGGACCGCCTGGGGAAGCTTTCTTT.

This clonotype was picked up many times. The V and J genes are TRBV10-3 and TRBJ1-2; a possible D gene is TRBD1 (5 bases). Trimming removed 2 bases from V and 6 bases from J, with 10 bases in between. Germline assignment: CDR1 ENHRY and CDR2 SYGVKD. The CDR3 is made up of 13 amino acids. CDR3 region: CAISERGKDGYTF. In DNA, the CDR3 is TGTGCCATCAGTGAGAGGGGCAAAGATGGCTACACCTTC.

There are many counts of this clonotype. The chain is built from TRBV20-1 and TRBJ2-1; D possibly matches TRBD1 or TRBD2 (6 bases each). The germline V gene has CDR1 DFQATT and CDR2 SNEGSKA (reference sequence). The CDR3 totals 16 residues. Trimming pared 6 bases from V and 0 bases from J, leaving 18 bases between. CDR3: CSAEGEAGRSYNEQFF. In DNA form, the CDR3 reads TGCAGTGCCGAGGGGGAGGCGGGACGCTCCTACAATGAGCAGTTCTTC.

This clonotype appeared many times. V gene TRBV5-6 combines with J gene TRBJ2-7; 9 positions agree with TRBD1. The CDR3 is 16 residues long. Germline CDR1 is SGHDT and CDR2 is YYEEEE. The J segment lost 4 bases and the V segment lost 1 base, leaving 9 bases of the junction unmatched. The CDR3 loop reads CASSLTRGDRAYEQYF. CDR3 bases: TGTGCCAGCAGCTTGACAAGGGGGGACAGGGCGTACGAGCAGTACTTC. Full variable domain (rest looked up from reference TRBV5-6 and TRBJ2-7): DAGVTQSPTHLIKTRGQQVTLRCSPKSGHDTVSWYQQALGQGPQFIFQYYEEEERQRGNFPDRFSGHQFPNYSSELNVNALLLGDSALYLCASSLTRGDRAYEQYFGPGTRLTVT.

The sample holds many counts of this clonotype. The CDR3 DNA reads TGTGCCAGCAGCCAAGGATATTTATTAGCGGGAGGGCCAGCGGGGGCCAACGTCCTGACTTTC. This encodes CASSQGYLLAGGPAGANVLTF. The chain joins TRBV4-2 to TRBJ2-6, with 11 bases aligning to TRBD2. The CDR3 length is 21 residues. The germline CDR1 and CDR2 sequences are LGHNA and YNFKEQ. V shed 1 base, J shed 4 bases, and the junction held 15 bases outside the gene matches.

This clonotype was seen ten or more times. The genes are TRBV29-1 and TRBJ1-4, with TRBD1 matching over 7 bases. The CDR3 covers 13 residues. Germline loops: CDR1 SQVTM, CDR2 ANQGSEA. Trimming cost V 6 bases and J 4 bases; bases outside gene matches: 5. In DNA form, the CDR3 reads TGCAGCGTAACAGGGGCCGGTAATGAAAAACTGTTTTTT. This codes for CSVTGAGNEKLFF.

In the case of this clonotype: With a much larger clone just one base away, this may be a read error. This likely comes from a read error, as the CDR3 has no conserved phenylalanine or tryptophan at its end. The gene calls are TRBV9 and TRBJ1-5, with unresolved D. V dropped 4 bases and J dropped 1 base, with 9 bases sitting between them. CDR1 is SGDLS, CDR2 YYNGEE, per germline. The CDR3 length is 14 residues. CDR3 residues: CASSPLDSNQPQHY. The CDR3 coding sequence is TGTGCCAGCAGCCCACTAGACAGCAATCAGCCCCAGCATTAT.

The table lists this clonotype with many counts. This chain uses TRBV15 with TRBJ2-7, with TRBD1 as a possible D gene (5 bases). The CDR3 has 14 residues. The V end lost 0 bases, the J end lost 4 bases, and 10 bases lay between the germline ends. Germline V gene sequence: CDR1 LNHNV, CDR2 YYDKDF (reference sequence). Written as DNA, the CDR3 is TGTGCCACCAGCAGAGATCAGGGCCGGTACGAGCAGTACTTC. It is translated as CATSRDQGRYEQYF.

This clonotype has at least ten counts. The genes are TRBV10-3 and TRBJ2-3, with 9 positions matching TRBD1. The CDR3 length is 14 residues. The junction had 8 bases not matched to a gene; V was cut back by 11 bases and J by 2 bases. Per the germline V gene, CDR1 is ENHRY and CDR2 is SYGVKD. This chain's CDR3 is CAAGGTGPTDTQYF. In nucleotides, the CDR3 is TGTGCCGCCGGGGGGACAGGGCCCACAGATACGCAGTATTTT.

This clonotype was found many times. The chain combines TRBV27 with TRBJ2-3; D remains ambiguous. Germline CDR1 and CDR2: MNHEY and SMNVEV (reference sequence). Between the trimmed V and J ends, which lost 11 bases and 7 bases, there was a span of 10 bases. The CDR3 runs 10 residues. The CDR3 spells CAPLTNTQYF. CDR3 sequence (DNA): TGTGCCCCCCTCACGAATACGCAGTATTTT.

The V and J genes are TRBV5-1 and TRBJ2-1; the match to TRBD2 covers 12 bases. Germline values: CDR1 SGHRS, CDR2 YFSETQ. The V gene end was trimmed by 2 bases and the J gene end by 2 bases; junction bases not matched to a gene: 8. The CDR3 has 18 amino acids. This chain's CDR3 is CASSFGTSGRPPYNEQFF. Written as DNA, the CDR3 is TGCGCCAGCAGCTTTGGGACTAGCGGGCGACCCCCCTACAATGAGCAGTTCTTC.

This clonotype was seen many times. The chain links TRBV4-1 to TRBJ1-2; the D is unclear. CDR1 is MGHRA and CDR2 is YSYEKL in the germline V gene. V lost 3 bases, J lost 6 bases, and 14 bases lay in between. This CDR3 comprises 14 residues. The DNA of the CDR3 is TGCGCCAGCAGCCACGTTTCAACGGATAATGGCTACACCTTC. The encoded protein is CASSHVSTDNGYTF.

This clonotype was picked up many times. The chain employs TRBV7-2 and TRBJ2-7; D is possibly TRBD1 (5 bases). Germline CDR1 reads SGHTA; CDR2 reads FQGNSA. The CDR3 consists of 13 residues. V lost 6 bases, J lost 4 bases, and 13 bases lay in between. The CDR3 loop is CASSSSSGYEQYV. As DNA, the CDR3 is TGTGCCAGCAGTTCCTCTTCAGGGTACGAGCAGTACGTC.

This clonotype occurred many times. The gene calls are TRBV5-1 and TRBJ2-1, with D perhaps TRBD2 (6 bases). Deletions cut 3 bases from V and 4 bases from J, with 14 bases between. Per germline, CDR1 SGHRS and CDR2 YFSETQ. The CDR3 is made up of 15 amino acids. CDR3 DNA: TGCGCCAGCAGCTCGGCACCAGGGAGGTACAATGAGCAGTTCTTC. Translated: CASSSAPGRYNEQFF.

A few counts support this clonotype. CDR3 sequence reads: CAWSRQTNYGYTF. The CDR3, as DNA: TGTGCCTGGAGTAGACAGACAAACTATGGCTACACCTTC. The chain carries TRBV30 and TRBJ1-2; D may be TRBD1 (5 bases). The CDR3 sequence is 13 residues long. Germline CDR1 GTSNPN, CDR2 SVGIG (reference sequence). The germline V and J ends were trimmed by 2 bases and 2 bases, with 9 bases remaining between them.

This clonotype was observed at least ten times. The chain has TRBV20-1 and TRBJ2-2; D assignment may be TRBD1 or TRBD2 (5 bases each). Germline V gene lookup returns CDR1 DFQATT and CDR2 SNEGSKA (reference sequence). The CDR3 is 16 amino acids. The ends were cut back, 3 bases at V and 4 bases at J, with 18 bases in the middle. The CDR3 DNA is TGCAGTGCTAGTCGCCCGGGGCTCACGGGCACCGGGGAGCTGTTTTTT. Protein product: CSASRPGLTGTGELFF.